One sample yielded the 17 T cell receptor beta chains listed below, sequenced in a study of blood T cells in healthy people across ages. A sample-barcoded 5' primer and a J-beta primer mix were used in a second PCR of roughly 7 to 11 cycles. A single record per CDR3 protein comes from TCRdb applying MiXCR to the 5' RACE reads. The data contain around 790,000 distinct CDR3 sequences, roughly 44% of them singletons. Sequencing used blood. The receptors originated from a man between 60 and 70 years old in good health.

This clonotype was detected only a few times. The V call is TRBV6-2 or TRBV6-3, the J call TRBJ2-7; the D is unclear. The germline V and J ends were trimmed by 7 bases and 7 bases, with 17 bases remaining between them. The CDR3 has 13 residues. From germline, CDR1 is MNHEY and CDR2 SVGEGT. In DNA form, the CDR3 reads TGTGCCAGCATGGATCTCCGTCAGTATGAGCAGTACTTC. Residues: CASMDLRQYEQYF.

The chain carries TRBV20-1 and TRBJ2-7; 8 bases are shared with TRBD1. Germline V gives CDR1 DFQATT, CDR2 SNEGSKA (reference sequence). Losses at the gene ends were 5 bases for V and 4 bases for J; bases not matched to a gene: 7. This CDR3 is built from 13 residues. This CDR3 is CSAARTGNYEQYF. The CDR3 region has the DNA TGCAGTGCTGCCAGGACAGGGAATTACGAGCAGTACTTC.

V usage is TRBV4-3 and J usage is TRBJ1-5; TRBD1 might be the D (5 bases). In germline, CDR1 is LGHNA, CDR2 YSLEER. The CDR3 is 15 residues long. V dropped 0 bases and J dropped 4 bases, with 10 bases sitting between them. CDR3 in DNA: TGCGCCAGCAGCCAAGATTGGGGACGGAATCAGCCCCAGCATTTT. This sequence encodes CASSQDWGRNQPQHF.

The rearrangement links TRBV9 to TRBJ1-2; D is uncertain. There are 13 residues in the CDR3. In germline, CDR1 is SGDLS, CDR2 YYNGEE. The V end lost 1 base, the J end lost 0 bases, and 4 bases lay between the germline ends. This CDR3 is CASSVLANYGYTF. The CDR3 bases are TGTGCCAGCAGCGTATTGGCTAACTATGGCTACACCTTC.

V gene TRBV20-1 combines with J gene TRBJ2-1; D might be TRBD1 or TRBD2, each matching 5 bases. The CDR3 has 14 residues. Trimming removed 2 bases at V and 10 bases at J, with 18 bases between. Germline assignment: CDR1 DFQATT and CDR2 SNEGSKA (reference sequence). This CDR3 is CSARTGTTAGEQFF. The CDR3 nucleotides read TGCAGTGCTAGAACCGGGACCACCGCTGGGGAGCAGTTCTTC.

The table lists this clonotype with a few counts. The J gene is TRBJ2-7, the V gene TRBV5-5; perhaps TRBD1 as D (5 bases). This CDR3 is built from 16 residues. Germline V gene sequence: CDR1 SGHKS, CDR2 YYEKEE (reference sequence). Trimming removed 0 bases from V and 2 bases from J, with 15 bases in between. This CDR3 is CASSLARGSQTYEQYF. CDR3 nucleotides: TGTGCCAGCAGCTTGGCAAGGGGTTCCCAAACCTACGAGCAGTACTTC.

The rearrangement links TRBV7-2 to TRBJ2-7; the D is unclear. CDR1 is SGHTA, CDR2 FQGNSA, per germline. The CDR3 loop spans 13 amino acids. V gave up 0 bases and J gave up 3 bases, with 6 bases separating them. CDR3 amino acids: CASSLAVIYEQYF. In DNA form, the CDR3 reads TGTGCCAGCAGCTTAGCGGTGATCTACGAGCAGTACTTC.

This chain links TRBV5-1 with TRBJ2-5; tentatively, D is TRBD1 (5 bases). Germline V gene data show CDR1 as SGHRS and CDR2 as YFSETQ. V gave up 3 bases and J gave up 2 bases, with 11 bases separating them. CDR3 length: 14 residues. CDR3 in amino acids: CASSSQTGQETQYF. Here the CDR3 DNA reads TGCGCCAGCAGCTCACAAACAGGACAAGAGACCCAGTACTTC.

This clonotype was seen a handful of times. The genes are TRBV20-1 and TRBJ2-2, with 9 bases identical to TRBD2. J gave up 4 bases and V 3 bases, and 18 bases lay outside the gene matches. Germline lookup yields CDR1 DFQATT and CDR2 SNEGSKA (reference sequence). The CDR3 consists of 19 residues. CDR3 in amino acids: CSARRGGTSPLWGTGELFF. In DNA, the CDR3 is TGCAGTGCTAGGAGGGGGGGGACTAGCCCCTTATGGGGCACCGGGGAGCTGTTTTTT.

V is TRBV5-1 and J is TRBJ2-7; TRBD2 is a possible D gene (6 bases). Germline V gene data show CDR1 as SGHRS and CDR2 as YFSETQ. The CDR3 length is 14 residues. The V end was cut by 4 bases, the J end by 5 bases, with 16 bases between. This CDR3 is CASSAAGGLHEQYF. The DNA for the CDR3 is TGCGCCAGCAGCGCTGCAGGAGGGCTACACGAGCAGTACTTC.

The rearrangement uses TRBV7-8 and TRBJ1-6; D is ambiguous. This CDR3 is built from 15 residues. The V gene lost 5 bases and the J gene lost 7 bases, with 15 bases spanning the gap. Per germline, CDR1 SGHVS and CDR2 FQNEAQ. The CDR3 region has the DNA TGTGCCAGCAGCAAGTCGGGTTTTGAGAATTCACCCCTCCACTTT. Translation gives CASSKSGFENSPLHF.

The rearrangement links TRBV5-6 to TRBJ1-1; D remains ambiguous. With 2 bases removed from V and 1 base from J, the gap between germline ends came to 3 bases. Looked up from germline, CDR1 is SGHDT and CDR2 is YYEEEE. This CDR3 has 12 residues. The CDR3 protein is CASSLKNTEAFF. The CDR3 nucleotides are TGTGCCAGCAGCTTAAAGAACACTGAAGCTTTCTTT.

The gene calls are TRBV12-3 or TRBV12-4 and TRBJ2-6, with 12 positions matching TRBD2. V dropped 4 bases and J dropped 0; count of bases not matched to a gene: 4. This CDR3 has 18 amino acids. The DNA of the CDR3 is TGTGCCAGCAGTTCGACTAGCGGGGGCCTCTCTGGGGCCAACGTCCTGACTTTC. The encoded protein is CASSSTSGGLSGANVLTF.

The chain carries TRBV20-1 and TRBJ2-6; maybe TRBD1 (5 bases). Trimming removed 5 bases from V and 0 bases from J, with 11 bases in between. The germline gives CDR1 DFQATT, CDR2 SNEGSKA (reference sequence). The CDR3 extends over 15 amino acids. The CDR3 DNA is TGCAGTGCTGTTGGGGCACCCTCTGGGGCCAACGTCCTGACTTTC. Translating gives CSAVGAPSGANVLTF.

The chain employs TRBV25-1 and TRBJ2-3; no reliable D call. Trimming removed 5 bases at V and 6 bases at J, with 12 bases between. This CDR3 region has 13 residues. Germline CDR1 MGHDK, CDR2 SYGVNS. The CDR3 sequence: CASSRPSGDTQYF. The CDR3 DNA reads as TGTGCCAGCAGTAGACCCTCAGGTGATACGCAGTATTTT.

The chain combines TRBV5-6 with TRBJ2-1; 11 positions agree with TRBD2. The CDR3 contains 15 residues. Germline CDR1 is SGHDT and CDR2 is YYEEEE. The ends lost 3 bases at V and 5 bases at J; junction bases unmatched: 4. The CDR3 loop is CASSYPTSGNNEQFF. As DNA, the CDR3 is TGTGCCAGCAGCTACCCGACTAGCGGGAACAATGAGCAGTTCTTC.

CDR3 residues: CASSLQIVEKLFF. The CDR3 coding sequence is TGCGCCAGCAGTCTCCAGATTGTCGAAAAACTGTTTTTT. The V call is TRBV23-1, the J call TRBJ1-4; D is undetermined. TRBV23-1 is an ORF, and what it does is uncertain. This CDR3 is 13 amino acids long. With 4 bases removed from V and 8 bases from J, the gap between germline ends came to 11 bases.